This record looks at one T cell receptor beta chain sequence and its context. Its antigen is not identified. This sample was taken from a study of human T cells and chemical hapten exposure. The CDR3 runs 15 residues. Trimming took off 1 base at V and 4 bases at J, with 12 bases between the two ends. CDR1 SGHRS and CDR2 YFSETQ come from the germline V gene. Overall study results and limits: Once DPC sensitization occurred, TCRs above 1 in 1000 frequency showed no change. Large CDR3 similarity clusters arose significantly more often from expanded TCRs than from controls. All donors were alopecia patients, so their immunity may differ from that of healthy people.

Time point specified: patch test 3, about 24 weeks after DPC sensitization. Treatment of the sample: therapeutic diphenylcyclopropenone sensitization with weekly scalp DPC. In the authors' workflow: TCRs per sample had a median of around 96,000 and ranged from 23,224 to 690,600. TCRdb re-called the RACE reads with MiXCR, one entry per CDR3 protein. The V and J calls follow TCRdb's processing rather than the paper's. The table records 95,000 to 150,000 distinct CDR3 sequences, approximately 11% of them present only once. The rearrangement joins TRBV5-1 to TRBJ1-5, with D possibly being TRBD1 (5 bases). The sequence was obtained from a woman in her forties or fifties with alopecia areata. Some clones in this sample may be carry-over from other donors' samples. Here the sequenced sample was whole blood, taken in connection with sensitization to the hapten diphenylcyclopropenone (DPC). The CDR3 nucleotides are TGCGCCAGCAGCTTGAGTGGTCAGGGAAATCAGCCCCAGCATTTT. Amino acids: CASSLSGQGNQPQHF.